These T cell receptor beta chains were read from a single sample in a study of human T cells and chemical hapten exposure. A single record per CDR3 protein comes from TCRdb applying MiXCR to the 5' RACE reads. The sample lists under 150,000 distinct CDR3 sequences; around a fifth were seen once. The receptors stem from a human donor in good health. The conserved cysteine and the conserved F or W are not part of the CDR3 here. D genes are given only for firm matches. Not every row has a clone size; where given, it reads once, few, many or a size class.

TRBJ2-4 | TRBD1 | few | TRBV28 | ASSLYGQGTKNIQY
TRBJ1-1 | NA | NA | TRBV7-9 | ASSFLSLNTEAF
TRBJ2-2 | NA | few | TRBV20-1 | SAQTRIGTGELF
TRBJ2-3 | NA | few | TRBV30 | AWSVGIPDTQY
TRBJ2-2 | NA | few | TRBV28 | ASSLGGGLGTAYTGELF
TRBJ2-7 | TRBD2 | few | TRBV27 | ASSLSGSGWYEQY
TRBJ2-3 | TRBD2 | NA | TRBV3-1 | ASSQGEGSADTQY
TRBJ2-1 | NA | few | TRBV5-6 | ASSLSYNEQF
TRBJ1-5 | NA | NA | TRBV5-1 | ASSLEPSNQPQH
TRBJ2-1 | NA | NA | TRBV27 | ASRRLGDSYNEQF
TRBJ2-3 | NA | few | TRBV28 | ASSFSSGGWRVDTQY
TRBJ1-6 | NA | NA | TRBV11-2 | ASTTRGRLSPFH
TRBJ1-6 | NA | NA | TRBV5-4 | ASSSQGLGSPLH
TRBJ2-1 | TRBD1 | NA | TRBV7-2 | ASSEDRVANEQF
TRBJ2-5 | NA | NA | TRBV2 | ASKASWQQETQY
TRBJ2-7 | TRBD1 | few | TRBV5-1 | ASSLRDRGNEQY
TRBJ1-5 | NA | few | TRBV30 | AWSWTEDQPQH
TRBJ2-1 | TRBD2 | few | TRBV24-1 | ATSEYAGTSGHNEQF
TRBJ2-3 | TRBD2 | NA | TRBV2 | ASRETSGATDTQY
TRBJ2-7 | TRBD2 | few | TRBV20-1 | SALSGRSAYEQY
TRBJ2-7 | TRBD2 | few | TRBV5-1 | ASSLASGSFYEQY
TRBJ2-1 | TRBD2 | NA | TRBV29-1 | SVEGVAGNEQF
TRBJ2-7 | TRBD2 | NA | TRBV28 | ASSYKPRTSGRYEQY
TRBJ1-5 | NA | NA | TRBV19 | ASSIDEVSANQPQH
TRBJ2-2 | NA | NA | TRBV4-1 | ASSQVRGRGGGELF
TRBJ2-7 | TRBD2 | NA | TRBV5-4 | ASSLGGRGVYEQY
TRBJ2-3 | NA | few | TRBV20-1 | SASGGTATDTQY
TRBJ2-7 | NA | NA | TRBV7-6 | ASSPQGGAYEQY
TRBJ1-2 | TRBD1 | few | TRBV25-1 | ASRTGDGYT
TRBJ2-7 | NA | NA | TRBV6-5 | ASSSALGAGLAYEQY
TRBJ1-4 | NA | NA | TRBV28 | ASQIPGEKLF
TRBJ2-7 | TRBD1 | few | TRBV10-3 | AISGTGQHYEQY
TRBJ2-1 | TRBD2 | once | TRBV20-1 | SANYQRTSGRYNEQF
TRBJ1-2 | NA | few | TRBV2 | ASRGGVGYT
TRBJ1-3 | NA | few | TRBV3-1 | ASSQVVVSGNTIY
TRBJ1-1 | NA | NA | TRBV29-1 | SVEYGGVAF
TRBJ2-7 | TRBD1 | NA | TRBV7-9 | ASSLDRVPDEQY
TRBJ2-3 | TRBD2 | few | TRBV7-8 | ASSQGTSGRDTQY
TRBJ2-2 | TRBD1 | NA | TRBV6-1 | ASSPYRGTNTGELF
TRBJ2-4 | NA | NA | TRBV11-2 | ASSLDGGRRAKNIQY
TRBJ1-3 | NA | few | TRBV20-1 | SARDQAGSSGNTIY
TRBJ2-2 | NA | NA | TRBV15 | ATSRQGSTGELF
TRBJ2-7 | NA | NA | TRBV30 | AWRRGSYEQY
TRBJ1-4 | TRBD1 | many | TRBV5-6 | ASSLKGAGEKLF
TRBJ2-1 | NA | few | TRBV11-2 | ASSLVARGTDGGQF
TRBJ1-2 | NA | NA | TRBV2 | ASSEGAENGYT
TRBJ1-4 | NA | few | TRBV7-9 | ASSFSSGADNEKLF
TRBJ2-7 | NA | few | TRBV3-1 | ASSPRVTGWEQY
TRBJ2-3 | TRBD2 | NA | TRBV11-2 | ASSLKHRTSGRTNTDTQY
TRBJ2-7 | TRBD2 | many | TRBV20-1 | SASLTGGEQY
TRBJ2-3 | NA | few | TRBV9 | ASSPSGGTSTDTQY
TRBJ1-2 | NA | few | TRBV28 | ASSFLGSGGYT